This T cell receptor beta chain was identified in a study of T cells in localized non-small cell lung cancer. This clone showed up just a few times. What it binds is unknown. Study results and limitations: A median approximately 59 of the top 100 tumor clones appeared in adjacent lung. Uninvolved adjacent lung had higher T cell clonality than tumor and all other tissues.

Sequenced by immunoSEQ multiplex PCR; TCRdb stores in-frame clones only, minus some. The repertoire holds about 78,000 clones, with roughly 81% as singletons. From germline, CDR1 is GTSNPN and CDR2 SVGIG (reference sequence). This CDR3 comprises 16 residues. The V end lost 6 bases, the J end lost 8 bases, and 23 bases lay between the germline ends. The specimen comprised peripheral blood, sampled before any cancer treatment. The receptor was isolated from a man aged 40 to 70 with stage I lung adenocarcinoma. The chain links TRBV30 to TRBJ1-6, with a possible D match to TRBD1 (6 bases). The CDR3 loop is CACSRGAMTRYSPLHF. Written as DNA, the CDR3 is TGTGCCTGCTCCAGGGGCGCAATGACTCGATATTCACCCCTCCACTTT.